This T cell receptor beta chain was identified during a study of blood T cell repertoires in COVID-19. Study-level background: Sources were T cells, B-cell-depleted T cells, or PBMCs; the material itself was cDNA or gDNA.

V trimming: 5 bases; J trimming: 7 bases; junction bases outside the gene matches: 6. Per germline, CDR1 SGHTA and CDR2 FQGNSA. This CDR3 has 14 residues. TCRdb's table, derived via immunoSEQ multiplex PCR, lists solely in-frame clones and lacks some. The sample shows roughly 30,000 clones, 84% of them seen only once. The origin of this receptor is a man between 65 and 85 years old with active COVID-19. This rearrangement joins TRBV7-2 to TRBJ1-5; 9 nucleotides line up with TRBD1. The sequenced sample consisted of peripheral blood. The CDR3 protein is CASSVGQGGQPQHF. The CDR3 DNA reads TGTGCCAGCAGCGTGGGACAGGGAGGCCAGCCCCAGCATTTT.